The rows below give T cell receptor beta chains drawn from one sample of a study of Tregs in tolerant kidney transplant recipients. Here immunoSEQ multiplex PCR was the method, and the copy in TCRdb shows in-frame clones only, minus some. The profile shows just under 65,000 clones, 95% to 98% of them singletons. Material: Tregs from blood, obtained before the transplant. All receptors come from a human donor who received a combined kidney and bone marrow transplant. Both conserved end residues are part of each CDR3. D genes are given only for firm matches. Not every row has a clone size; where given, it reads once, few, many or a size class.

NA	TRBJ1-1	TRBV7-2	NA	TGTGCCAGCAGGGCTGACAGACTGATTGTAACTGAAGCTTTCTTT	CASRADRLIVTEAFF
NA	TRBJ2-7	TRBV10-3	NA	TGTGCCATCAGCCAGCTAACCGCGGATGTCGAGCAGTACTTC	CAISQLTADVEQYF
once	TRBJ2-7	TRBV4-1	TRBD2	TGCGCCAGCAGCCAGCGTGTCGGGACTAGCTTTTATGGGCAGTACTTC	CASSQRVGTSFYGQYF
once	TRBJ2-7	TRBV29-1	NA	TGCAGCGTTACCGTTGGGAGCTACGAGCAGTACTTC	CSVTVGSYEQYF
NA	TRBJ2-5	TRBV29-1	NA	TGCAGCGTTGTCGGGGAGACCCAGTACTTC	CSVVGETQYF
NA	TRBJ2-1	TRBV19	NA	TGTGCCAGTAGTAGGTGGAGGGGTGATGGGGATGAGCAGTTCTTC	CASSRWRGDGDEQFF
NA	TRBJ2-7	TRBV7-8	TRBD2	TGTGCCAGCAGCGAGGCACTAGCGGGGGGCTACGAGCAGTACTTC	CASSEALAGGYEQYF
NA	TRBJ2-1	TRBV9	TRBD2	TGTGCCAGCAGCCCCCTGGTAGCGGGGAATGAGCAGTTCTTC	CASSPLVAGNEQFF
few	TRBJ2-7	TRBV6-6	NA	TGTGCCAGCAGTTATGCGGCAGCCTACGAGCAGTACTTC	CASSYAAAYEQYF
NA	TRBJ2-7	TRBV30	TRBD1	TGTGCCTGGGCCAGGGGGAACTACGAGCAGTACTTC	CAWARGNYEQYF
NA	TRBJ2-1	TRBV7-3	TRBD1	TGTGCCAGCAGCTACAAACAGGGGCCGGATGAGCAGTTCTTC	CASSYKQGPDEQFF
NA	TRBJ1-1	TRBV7-2	TRBD1	TGTGCCAGCAGCTTAAACGGGCTTGGGACAGCGAACACTGAAGCTTTCTTT	CASSLNGLGTANTEAFF
NA	TRBJ1-1	TRBV7-3	TRBD1	TGTGCCAGCAGCTTAACTGGACAGGGGGCGCGGAACCTTAACACTGAAGCTTTCTTT	CASSLTGQGARNLNTEAFF
NA	TRBJ2-1	TRBV11-3	TRBD2	TGTGCCAGCAGCTTAGATCTAGGTAGCGGGAGTCACAATGAGCAGTTCTTC	CASSLDLGSGSHNEQFF
once	TRBJ2-2	TRBV5-1	NA	TGCGCCAGCAGCTTCGTAGGGAGCGACACCGGGGAGCTGTTTTTT	CASSFVGSDTGELFF
once	TRBJ1-5	TRBV5-1	NA	TGCGCCAGCAGCCCGACAGGTGGTGGCGAACAGCCCCAGCATTTT	CASSPTGGGEQPQHF
NA	TRBJ2-5	TRBV13	TRBD2	TGTGCCAGCAGCGCCGGGGGGGGCAAGAGTACCCAGTACTTC	CASSAGGGKSTQYF
NA	TRBJ1-1	TRBV4-3	NA	TGCGCCAGCAGCAAAGACGGTAACACTGAAGCTTTCTTT	CASSKDGNTEAFF
NA	TRBJ1-4	TRBV28	NA	TGTGCCAGCAGTTCCCGCCGCCGACTCAATGAAAAACTGTTTTTT	CASSSRRRLNEKLFF
few	TRBJ1-2	TRBV29-1	NA	TGCAGCGTTGAGCGACATAACTATGGCTACACCTTC	CSVERHNYGYTF